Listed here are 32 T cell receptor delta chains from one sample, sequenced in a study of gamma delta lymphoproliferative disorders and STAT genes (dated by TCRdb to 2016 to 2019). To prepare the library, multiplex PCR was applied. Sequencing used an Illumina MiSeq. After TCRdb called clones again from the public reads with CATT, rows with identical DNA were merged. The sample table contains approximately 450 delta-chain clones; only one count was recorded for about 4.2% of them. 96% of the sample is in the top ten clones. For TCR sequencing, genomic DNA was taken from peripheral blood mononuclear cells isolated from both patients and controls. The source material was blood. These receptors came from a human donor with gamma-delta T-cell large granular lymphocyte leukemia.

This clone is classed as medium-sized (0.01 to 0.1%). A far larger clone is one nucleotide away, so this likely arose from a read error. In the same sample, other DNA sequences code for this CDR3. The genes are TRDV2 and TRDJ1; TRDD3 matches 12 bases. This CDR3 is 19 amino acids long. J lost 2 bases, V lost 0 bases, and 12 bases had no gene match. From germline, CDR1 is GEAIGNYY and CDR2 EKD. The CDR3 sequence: CACDTVGLGDTPSTDKLIF. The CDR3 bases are TGTGCCTGTGACACCGTCGGCCTGGGGGATACGCCGTCAACCGATAAACTCATCTTT.

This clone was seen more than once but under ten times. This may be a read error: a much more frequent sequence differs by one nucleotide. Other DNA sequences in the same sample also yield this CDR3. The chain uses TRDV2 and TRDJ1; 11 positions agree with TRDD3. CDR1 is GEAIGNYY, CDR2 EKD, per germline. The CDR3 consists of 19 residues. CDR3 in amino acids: CACDTVHAGGYSGTDKLIF. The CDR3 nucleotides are TGTGCCTGTGACACCGTTCATGCTGGGGGATACTCGGGAACCGATAAACTTATCTTT.

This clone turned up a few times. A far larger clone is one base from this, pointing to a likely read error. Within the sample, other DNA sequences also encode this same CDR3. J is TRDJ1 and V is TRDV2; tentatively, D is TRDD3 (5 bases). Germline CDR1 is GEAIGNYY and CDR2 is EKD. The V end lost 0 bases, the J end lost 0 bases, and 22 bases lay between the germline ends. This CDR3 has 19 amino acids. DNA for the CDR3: TGTGCCTGTGACACCGTCTATACTGGAGGACGACAGTACACCGATAAACTCATCTTT. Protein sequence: CACDTVYTGGRQYTDKLIF.

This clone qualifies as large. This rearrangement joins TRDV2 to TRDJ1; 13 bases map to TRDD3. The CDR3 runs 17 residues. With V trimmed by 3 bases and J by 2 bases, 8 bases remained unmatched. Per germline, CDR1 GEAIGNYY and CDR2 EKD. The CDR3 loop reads CACDVLGDTPSTDKLIF. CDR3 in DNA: TGTGCCTGTGACGTACTGGGGGATACGCCGTCAACCGATAAACTCATCTTT.

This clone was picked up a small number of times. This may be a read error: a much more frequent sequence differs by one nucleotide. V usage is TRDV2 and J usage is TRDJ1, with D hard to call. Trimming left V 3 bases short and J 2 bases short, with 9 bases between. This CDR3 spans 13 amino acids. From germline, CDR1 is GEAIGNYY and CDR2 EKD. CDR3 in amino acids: CACDLLSTDKLIF. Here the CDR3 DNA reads TGTGCCTGTGACCTACTTTCGACCGATAAACTCATCTTT.

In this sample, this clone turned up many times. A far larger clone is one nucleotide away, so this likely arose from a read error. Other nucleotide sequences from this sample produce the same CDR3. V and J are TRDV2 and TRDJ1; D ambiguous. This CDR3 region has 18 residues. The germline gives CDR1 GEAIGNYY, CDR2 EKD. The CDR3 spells CACDTVETGSEYTDKLIF. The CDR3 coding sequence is TGTGCCTGTGACACCGTGGAGACCGGGTCTGAGTACACTGATAAACTCATCTTT.

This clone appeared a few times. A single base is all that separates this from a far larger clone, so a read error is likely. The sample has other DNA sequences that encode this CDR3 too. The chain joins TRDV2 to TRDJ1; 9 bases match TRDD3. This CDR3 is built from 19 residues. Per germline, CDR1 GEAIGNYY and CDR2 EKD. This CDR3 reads CACDTVYTGGRQYTDKLIF. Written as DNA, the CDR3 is TGTGCCTGTGACACCGTCTATACTGGGGGACGACAGTACACCGATAAACTTATCTTT.

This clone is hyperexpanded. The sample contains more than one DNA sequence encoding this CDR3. The CDR3 region has the DNA TGTGCCTGTGACGTACTGGGGGATACGACCGATAAACTCATCTTT. Translating it yields CACDVLGDTTDKLIF. The rearrangement uses TRDV2 and TRDJ1; TRDD3 agrees at 13 bases. With V trimmed by 3 bases and J by 2 bases, 2 bases remained unmatched. Germline CDR1 reads GEAIGNYY; CDR2 reads EKD. The CDR3 is made up of 15 amino acids.

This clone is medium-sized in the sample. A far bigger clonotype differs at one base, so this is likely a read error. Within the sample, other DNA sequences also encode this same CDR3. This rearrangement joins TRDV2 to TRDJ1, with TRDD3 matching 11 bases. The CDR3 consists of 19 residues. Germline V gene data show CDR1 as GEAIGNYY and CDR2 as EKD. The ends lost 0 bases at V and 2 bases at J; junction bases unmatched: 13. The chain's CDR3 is CACDTVGLGDTPSTDKLIF. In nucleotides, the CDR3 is TGTGCCTGTGACACCGTCGGTTTGGGGGATACGCCGTCAACCGATAAACTCATCTTT.

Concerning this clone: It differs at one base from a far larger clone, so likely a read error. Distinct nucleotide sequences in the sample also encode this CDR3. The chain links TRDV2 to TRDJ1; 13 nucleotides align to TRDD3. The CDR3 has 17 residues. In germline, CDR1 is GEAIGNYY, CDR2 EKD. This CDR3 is CACEPLGDTPSTDKLIF. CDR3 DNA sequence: TGTGCCTGTGAACCACTGGGGGATACGCCGTCAACCGATAAACTCATTTTT.

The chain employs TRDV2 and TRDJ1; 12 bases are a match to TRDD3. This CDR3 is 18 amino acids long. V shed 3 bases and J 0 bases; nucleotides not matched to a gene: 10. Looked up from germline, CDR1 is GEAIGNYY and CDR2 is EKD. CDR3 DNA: TGTGCCTGTGACTTTATACTGGGGGATACTAGCTACACCGATAAACTCATCTTT. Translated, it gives CACDFILGDTSYTDKLIF.

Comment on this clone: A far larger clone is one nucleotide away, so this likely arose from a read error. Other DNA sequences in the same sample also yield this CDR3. CDR3 nucleotides: TGTGCCTGTGACGTTCTGGGGGATACGACCGATAAACTCATCTTT. This translates into CACDVLGDTTDKLIF. The chain couples TRDV2 to TRDJ1; 12 bases are shared with TRDD3. The trim removed 3 bases at V and 2 bases at J, leaving 3 bases unmatched. CDR1 is GEAIGNYY, CDR2 EKD, per germline. This CDR3 spans 15 amino acids.

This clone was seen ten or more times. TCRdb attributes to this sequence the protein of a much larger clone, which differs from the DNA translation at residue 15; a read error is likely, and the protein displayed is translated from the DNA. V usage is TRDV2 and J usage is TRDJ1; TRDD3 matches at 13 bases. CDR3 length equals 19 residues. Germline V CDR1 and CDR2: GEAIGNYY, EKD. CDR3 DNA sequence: TGTGCCTGTGAACCACTGGGGGATACGGGATCAAACGACACCAATAAACTCATCTTT. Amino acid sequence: CACEPLGDTGSNDTNKLIF.

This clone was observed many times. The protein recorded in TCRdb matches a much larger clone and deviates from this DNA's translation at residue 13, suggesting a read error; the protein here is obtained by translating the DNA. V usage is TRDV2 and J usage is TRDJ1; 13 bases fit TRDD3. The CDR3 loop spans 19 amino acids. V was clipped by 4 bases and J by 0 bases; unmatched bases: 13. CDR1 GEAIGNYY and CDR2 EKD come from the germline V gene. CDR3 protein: CACEPLGDTGSNNTDKLIF. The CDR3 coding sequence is TGTGCCTGTGAACCACTGGGGGATACGGGATCAAACAACACCGATAAACTCATCTTT.

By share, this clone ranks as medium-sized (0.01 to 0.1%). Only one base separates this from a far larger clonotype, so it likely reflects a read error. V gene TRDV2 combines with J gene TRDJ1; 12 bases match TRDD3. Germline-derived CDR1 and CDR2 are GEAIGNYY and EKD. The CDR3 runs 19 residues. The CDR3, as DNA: TGTGCCCGTGACACCGTCGGTCTGGGGGATACGCCGTCAACCGATAAACTCATCTTT. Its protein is CARDTVGLGDTPSTDKLIF.

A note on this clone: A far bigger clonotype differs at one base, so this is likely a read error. CDR3 in amino acids: CACETVGYGTAVTDKLIF. CDR3 coding DNA: TGTGCCTGTGAGACGGTGGGATACGGGACGGCCGTAACCGATAAACTCATCTTT. The chain carries TRDV2 and TRDJ1; 8 positions match TRDD3. V lost 4 bases to trimming and J lost 2 bases; unmatched junction nucleotides: 17. This CDR3 contains 18 residues. Germline CDR1 reads GEAIGNYY; CDR2 reads EKD.

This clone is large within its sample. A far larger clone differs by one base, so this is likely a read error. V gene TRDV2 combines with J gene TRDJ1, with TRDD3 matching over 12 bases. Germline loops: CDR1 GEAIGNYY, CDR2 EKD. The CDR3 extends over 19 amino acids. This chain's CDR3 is CACGTVGLGDTPSTDKLIF. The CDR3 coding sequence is TGTGCCTGTGGCACCGTCGGTCTGGGGGATACGCCGTCAACCGATAAACTCATCTTT.

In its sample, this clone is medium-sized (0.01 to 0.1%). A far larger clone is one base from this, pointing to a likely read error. CDR3 in amino acids: CACDTIGLGDTPSTDKLIF. In DNA form, the CDR3 reads TGTGCCTGTGACACCATCGGTCTGGGGGATACGCCGTCAACCGATAAACTCATCTTT. The V call is TRDV2, the J call TRDJ1, with 12 positions matching TRDD3. Trimming cost V 0 bases and J 2 bases; bases outside gene matches: 12. Germline V gene sequence: CDR1 GEAIGNYY, CDR2 EKD. This CDR3 has 19 amino acids.

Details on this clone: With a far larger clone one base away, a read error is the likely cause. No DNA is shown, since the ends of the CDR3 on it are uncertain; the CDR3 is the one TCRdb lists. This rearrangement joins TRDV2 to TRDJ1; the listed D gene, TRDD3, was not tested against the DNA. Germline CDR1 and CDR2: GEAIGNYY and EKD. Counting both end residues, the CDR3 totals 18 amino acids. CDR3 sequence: CACETVGYGTTVTDKLIF.

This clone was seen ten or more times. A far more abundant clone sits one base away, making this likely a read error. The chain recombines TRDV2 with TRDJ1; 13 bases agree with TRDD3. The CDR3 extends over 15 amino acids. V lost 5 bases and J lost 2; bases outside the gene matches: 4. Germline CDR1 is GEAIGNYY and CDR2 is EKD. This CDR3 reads CACGVLGDTTDKLIF. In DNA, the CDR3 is TGTGCCTGTGGCGTACTGGGGGATACGACCGATAAACTCATCTTT.

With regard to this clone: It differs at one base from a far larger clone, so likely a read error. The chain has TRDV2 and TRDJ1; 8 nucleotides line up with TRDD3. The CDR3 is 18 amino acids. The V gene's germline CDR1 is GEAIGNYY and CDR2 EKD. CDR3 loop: CARETVGYGTTVTDKLIF. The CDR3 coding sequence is TGTGCCCGTGAGACGGTGGGATACGGGACGACCGTAACCGATAAACTCATCTTT.

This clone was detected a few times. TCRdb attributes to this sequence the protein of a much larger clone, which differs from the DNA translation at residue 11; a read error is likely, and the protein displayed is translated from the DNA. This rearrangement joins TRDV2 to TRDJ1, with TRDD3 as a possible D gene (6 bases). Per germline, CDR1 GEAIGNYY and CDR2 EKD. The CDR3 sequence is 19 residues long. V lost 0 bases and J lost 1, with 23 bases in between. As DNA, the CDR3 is TGTGCCTGTGACACCGTGAGGCCCCTGGGGAATACGGGCACCGATAAACTCATCTTT. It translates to CACDTVRPLGNTGTDKLIF.

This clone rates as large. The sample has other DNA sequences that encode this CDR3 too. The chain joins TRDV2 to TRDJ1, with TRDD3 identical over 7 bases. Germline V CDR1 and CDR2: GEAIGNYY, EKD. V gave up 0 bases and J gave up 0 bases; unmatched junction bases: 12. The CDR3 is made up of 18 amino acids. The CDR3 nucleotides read TGTGCCTGTGACACCGTGTCGTTGGGGGAGCAGTACACCGATAAACTCATCTTT. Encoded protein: CACDTVSLGEQYTDKLIF.

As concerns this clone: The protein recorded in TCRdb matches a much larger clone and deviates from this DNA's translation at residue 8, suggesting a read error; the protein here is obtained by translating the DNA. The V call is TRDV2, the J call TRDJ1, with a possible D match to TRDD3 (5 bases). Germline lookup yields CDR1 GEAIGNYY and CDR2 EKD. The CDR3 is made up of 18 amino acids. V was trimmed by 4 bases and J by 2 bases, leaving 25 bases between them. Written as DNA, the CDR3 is TGTGCCTGTGAGACGGTGGGATTCGGGACGACCGTAACCGATAAACTCATCTTT. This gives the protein CACETVGFGTTVTDKLIF.

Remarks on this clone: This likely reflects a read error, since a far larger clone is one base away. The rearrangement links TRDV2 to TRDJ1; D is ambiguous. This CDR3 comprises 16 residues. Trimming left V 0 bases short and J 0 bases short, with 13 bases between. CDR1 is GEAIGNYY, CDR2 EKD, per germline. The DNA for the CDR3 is TGTGCCTGTGACACCGTCGGCGGTGGTGACACCGATAAACTCATCTTT. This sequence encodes CACDTVGGGDTDKLIF.

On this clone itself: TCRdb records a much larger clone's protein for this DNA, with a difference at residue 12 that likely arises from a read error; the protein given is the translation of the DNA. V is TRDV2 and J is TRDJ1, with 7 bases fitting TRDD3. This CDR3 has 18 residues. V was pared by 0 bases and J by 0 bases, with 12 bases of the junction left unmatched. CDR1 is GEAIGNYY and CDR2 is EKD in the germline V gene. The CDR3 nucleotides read TGTGCCTGTGACACCGTGTCGTTGGGGGAGCAGCACACCGATAAACTCATCTTT. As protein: CACDTVSLGEQHTDKLIF.

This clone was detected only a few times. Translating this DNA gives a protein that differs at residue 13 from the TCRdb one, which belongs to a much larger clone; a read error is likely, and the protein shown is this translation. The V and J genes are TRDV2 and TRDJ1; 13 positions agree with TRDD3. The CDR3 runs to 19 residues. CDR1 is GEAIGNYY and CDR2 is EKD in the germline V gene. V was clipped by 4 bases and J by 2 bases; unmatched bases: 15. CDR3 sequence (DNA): TGTGCCTGTGAACCACTGGGGGATACGGGATCAAACGAGACCGATAAACTCATCTTT. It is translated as CACEPLGDTGSNETDKLIF.

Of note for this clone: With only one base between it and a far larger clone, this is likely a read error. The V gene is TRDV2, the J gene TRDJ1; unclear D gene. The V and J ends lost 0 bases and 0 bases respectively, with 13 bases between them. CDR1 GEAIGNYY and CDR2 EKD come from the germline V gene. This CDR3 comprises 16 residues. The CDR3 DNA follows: TGTGCCTGTGACACCGTCGGCAGTGGTAACACCGATAAACTCATCTTT. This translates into CACDTVGSGNTDKLIF.

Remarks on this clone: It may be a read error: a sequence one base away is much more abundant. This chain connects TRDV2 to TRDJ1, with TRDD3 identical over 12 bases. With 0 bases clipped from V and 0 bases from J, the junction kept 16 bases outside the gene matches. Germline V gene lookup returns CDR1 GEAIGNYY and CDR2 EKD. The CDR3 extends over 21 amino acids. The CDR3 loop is CACDTVGLGDTRSNDTDKLIF. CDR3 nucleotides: TGTGCCTGTGACACCGTCGGTCTGGGGGATACGAGATCAAACGACACCGATAAACTCATCTTT.

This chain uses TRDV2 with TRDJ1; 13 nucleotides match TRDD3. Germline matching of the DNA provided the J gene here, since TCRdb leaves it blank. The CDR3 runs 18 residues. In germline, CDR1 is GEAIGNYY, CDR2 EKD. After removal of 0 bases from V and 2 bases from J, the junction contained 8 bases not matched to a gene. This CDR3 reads CACDTLTGGYGGTDKLIF. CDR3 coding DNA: TGTGCCTGTGACACCCTTACTGGGGGATACGGCGGGACCGATAAACTCATCTTT.

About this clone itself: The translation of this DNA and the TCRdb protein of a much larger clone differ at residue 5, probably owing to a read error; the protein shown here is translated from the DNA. The CDR3 DNA sequence: TGTGCCTGTGACGCTTTGAGAACTGGGGGACCTGAGTACACCGATAAACTCATCTTT. Protein product: CACDALRTGGPEYTDKLIF. The V call is TRDV2, the J call TRDJ1; 9 bases are a match to TRDD3. In germline, CDR1 is GEAIGNYY, CDR2 EKD. The CDR3 length is 19 residues. V lost 3 bases to trimming and J lost 0 bases; unmatched junction nucleotides: 16.

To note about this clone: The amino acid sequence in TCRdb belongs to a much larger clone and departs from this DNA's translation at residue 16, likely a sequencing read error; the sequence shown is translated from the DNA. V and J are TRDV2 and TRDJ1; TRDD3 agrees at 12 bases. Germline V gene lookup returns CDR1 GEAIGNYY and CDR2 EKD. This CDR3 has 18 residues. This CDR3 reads CACDTVGLGDTGTDKPIF. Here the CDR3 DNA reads TGTGCCTGTGACACCGTCGGTCTGGGGGATACGGGCACCGATAAACCCATCTTT.